What follows are 2 T cell receptor beta chains derived from one specimen sequenced in a study of CD8 T cells in Susac syndrome. RNA, at roughly 0.5 to 1 ug, was reverse transcribed with random hexamers. Each CDR3 protein gets one entry after TCRdb re-called the immunoSEQ multiplex PCR reads with MiXCR. The sample shows 120,000 to 150,000 distinct CDR3 sequences, 90% to 96% of them seen only once. Sequenced material: CD4+ T cells from PBMCs. These receptors were taken from a human donor with Susac syndrome.

The CDR3 DNA follows: TGTGCCACCGGACGGTCTCAGGAGACCCAGTACTTC. It yields the protein CATGRSQETQYF. The chain is built from TRBV24-1 and TRBJ2-5; D not certain. This CDR3 has 12 residues. The V gene lost 9 bases and the J gene lost 5 bases, with 12 bases spanning the gap. Germline V CDR1 and CDR2: KGHDR, SFDVKD.

The CDR3 loop is CASSFTLFEAFF. CDR3 nucleotide sequence: TGTGCCAGCAGTTTCACCCTCTTTGAAGCTTTCTTT. The chain carries TRBV12-3 or TRBV12-4 and TRBJ1-1; no clear D gene. This CDR3 is 12 amino acids long. V was shortened by 3 bases and J by 7 bases, with 9 bases between the two germline ends.